The 17 T cell receptor beta chains reported below all come from one sample, sequenced in a study of control samples from healthy donors and cancer patients. Some clones are missing from TCRdb's copy, which holds only in-frame ones; the method was immunoSEQ multiplex PCR. The table has more than 150,000 clones, approximately 90% seen once. The sequenced material came from blood. These receptors were collected from a young woman in good health.

This chain connects TRBV6-5 to TRBJ2-1; the D is unclear. The ends were cut back, 6 bases at V and 9 bases at J, with 18 bases in the middle. The CDR3 totals 14 residues. CDR1 and CDR2 from the germline V gene are MNHEY and SVGAGI. CDR3 region: CASRKAQRTGEQFF. CDR3 DNA sequence: TGTGCCAGCAGAAAGGCCCAGCGCACGGGTGAGCAGTTCTTC.

J is TRBJ1-2 and V is TRBV29-1; D call uncertain. Deletions cut 5 bases from V and 1 base from J, with 5 bases between. The CDR3 runs to 11 residues. From germline, CDR1 is SQVTM and CDR2 ANQGSEA. In nucleotides, the CDR3 is TGCAGCGTTCCCATTAACTATGGCTACACCTTC. It is translated as CSVPINYGYTF.

This chain links TRBV11-3 with TRBJ2-2; unclear D gene. The CDR3 loop spans 16 amino acids. In germline, CDR1 is SGHNT, CDR2 YENEEA. V dropped 0 bases and J dropped 5 bases, with 13 bases sitting between them. The CDR3 DNA follows: TGTGCCAGCAGCTTAGAGGGGAACTCACCTACCGGGGAGCTGTTTTTT. Residues: CASSLEGNSPTGELFF.

The J gene is TRBJ1-5, the V gene TRBV28, with D possibly being TRBD1 (5 bases). Trimming took off 7 bases at V and 2 bases at J, with 6 bases between the two ends. Germline CDR1 and CDR2: MDHEN and SYDVKM. The CDR3 has 12 amino acids. CDR3 sequence reads: CASTRGNQPQHF. The CDR3 DNA follows: TGTGCCAGCACCAGGGGCAATCAGCCCCAGCATTTT.

The chain recombines TRBV2 with TRBJ2-7, with D perhaps matching TRBD1 (6 bases). V was shortened by 7 bases and J by 0 bases, with 13 bases between the two germline ends. The CDR3 spans 14 residues. Germline V lookup: CDR1 SNHLY, CDR2 FYNNEI. The CDR3 DNA reads as TGTGCCAGCATCCCGCCACAGGGCTCCTACGAGCAGTACTTC. Protein sequence: CASIPPQGSYEQYF. The full variable domain, its missing parts supplied by reference TRBV2 and TRBJ2-7, is EPEVTQTPSHQVTQMGQEVILRCVPISNHLYFYWYRQILGQKVEFLVSFYNNEISEKSEIFDDQFSVERPDGSNFTLKIRSTKLEDSAMYFCASIPPQGSYEQYFGPGTRLTVT.

CDR3 residues: CATLREQSSPNEQYF. DNA for the CDR3: TGTGCCACCCTTCGGGAACAGTCGTCTCCCAACGAGCAGTACTTC. The chain uses TRBV2 and TRBJ2-7, with D perhaps matching TRBD2 (5 bases). The ends were cut back, 10 bases at V and 5 bases at J, with 24 bases in the middle. This CDR3 contains 15 residues. CDR1 is SNHLY and CDR2 is FYNNEI in the germline V gene.

The chain recombines TRBV2 with TRBJ2-5, with D hard to call. Germline V gene data show CDR1 as SNHLY and CDR2 as FYNNEI. The CDR3 is made up of 14 amino acids. V shed 4 bases and J shed 2 bases, with 11 bases lying between them. CDR3: CASSAPMGQETQYF. Written as DNA, the CDR3 is TGTGCCAGCAGTGCCCCGATGGGGCAAGAGACCCAGTACTTC.

The chain uses TRBV2 and TRBJ1-1; possible D gene TRBD1, 5 bases. Germline V lookup: CDR1 SNHLY, CDR2 FYNNEI. The V gene lost 6 bases and the J gene lost 7 bases, with 18 bases spanning the gap. CDR3 length equals 14 residues. In DNA form, the CDR3 reads TGTGCCAGCAGGGGGGGGTCCGGCTTGGATGAAGCTTTCTTT. Its protein product is CASRGGSGLDEAFF.

CDR3 loop: CASSLPRTGPSSGANVLTF. As DNA, the CDR3 is TGTGCCAGCAGCTTACCAAGGACAGGGCCTAGCTCTGGGGCCAACGTCCTGACTTTC. This chain links TRBV7-9 with TRBJ2-6, with 8 bases matching TRBD1. CDR1 and CDR2 (germline): SEHNR, FQNEAQ (reference sequence). The length of the CDR3 is 19 residues. The junction had 9 bases not matched to a gene; V was cut back by 2 bases and J by 0 bases.

V is TRBV28 and J is TRBJ2-3; 13 bases are a match to TRBD2. The CDR3 extends over 17 amino acids. V lost 11 bases, J lost 2 bases, and 13 bases stayed unmatched. Germline-derived CDR1 and CDR2 are MDHEN and SYDVKM. In nucleotides, the CDR3 is TGTGCCTGTTTACAAGGGGGACTAGCGGGGATCACAGATACGCAGTATTTT. This encodes CACLQGGLAGITDTQYF.

The chain carries TRBV19 and TRBJ1-1; 8 nucleotides agree with TRBD1. The trim removed 3 bases at V and 6 bases at J, leaving 9 bases unmatched. Germline V gene lookup returns CDR1 LNHDA and CDR2 SQIVND (reference sequence). This CDR3 is built from 15 residues. The CDR3 DNA reads TGTGCCAGTAGTATGCTCCGGACAGGGTGGGCTGAAGCTTTCTTT. It translates to CASSMLRTGWAEAFF.

The chain is built from TRBV3-1 (or the pseudogene TRBV3-2) and TRBJ2-5; 15 bases agree with TRBD2. The CDR3 is 17 amino acids. Germline loops: CDR1 LGHDT, CDR2 YNNKEL (reference sequence). J lost 6 bases, V lost 3 bases, and 8 bases had no gene match. This CDR3 reads CASSHTRTSGRAQTQYF. Written as DNA, the CDR3 is TGTGCCAGCAGCCATACCAGGACTAGCGGGAGGGCTCAGACCCAGTACTTC.

The J gene is TRBJ2-1, the V gene TRBV7-8, with a weak D call TRBD2 (6 bases). CDR1 is SGHVS and CDR2 is FQNEAQ in the germline V gene. CDR3 length equals 15 residues. Trimming took 5 bases from V and 5 from J, leaving 16 bases between them. CDR3 sequence reads: CASSPMGTLHNEQFF. The CDR3 nucleotides are TGTGCCAGCAGCCCGATGGGGACTCTCCACAATGAGCAGTTCTTC.

V gene TRBV6-5 combines with J gene TRBJ2-2, with TRBD2 matching 9 bases. This CDR3 comprises 15 residues. CDR1 is MNHEY, CDR2 SVGAGI, per germline. V was clipped by 5 bases and J by 4 bases; unmatched bases: 5. The CDR3 DNA is TGTGCCAGCAGTCCTAGCGGGACGGGCACCGGGGAGCTGTTTTTT. Translated: CASSPSGTGTGELFF.

The V call is TRBV18, the J call TRBJ2-7, with 9 bases that match TRBD1. The CDR3 sequence is 15 residues long. CDR1 is KGHSH, CDR2 LQKENI, per germline. The J segment lost 5 bases and the V segment lost 4 bases, leaving 9 bases of the junction unmatched. In DNA form, the CDR3 reads TGTGCCAGCTCACAGGGAGCGGGACAGGGAAACGAGCAGTACTTC. Translated: CASSQGAGQGNEQYF.

The CDR3 nucleotides read TGTGCCAGTAGTATCGGACAGGGGCATCAGCCCCAGCATTTT. This translates into CASSIGQGHQPQHF. V and J are TRBV19 and TRBJ1-5, with 9 bases lining up with TRBD1. Germline CDR1 and CDR2: LNHDA and SQIVND (reference sequence). The CDR3 has 14 residues. V gave up 3 bases and J gave up 5 bases; unmatched junction bases: 2.

The chain employs TRBV7-2 and TRBJ2-5; D is ambiguous. The CDR3 consists of 16 residues. Germline loops: CDR1 SGHTA, CDR2 FQGNSA. Trimming stripped 5 bases from V and 1 base from J, with 17 bases between. The CDR3, as DNA: TGTGCCAGCAGCCAGCGCCGGGCCCAAGGCCAAGAGACCCAGTACTTC. Translated, it gives CASSQRRAQGQETQYF.